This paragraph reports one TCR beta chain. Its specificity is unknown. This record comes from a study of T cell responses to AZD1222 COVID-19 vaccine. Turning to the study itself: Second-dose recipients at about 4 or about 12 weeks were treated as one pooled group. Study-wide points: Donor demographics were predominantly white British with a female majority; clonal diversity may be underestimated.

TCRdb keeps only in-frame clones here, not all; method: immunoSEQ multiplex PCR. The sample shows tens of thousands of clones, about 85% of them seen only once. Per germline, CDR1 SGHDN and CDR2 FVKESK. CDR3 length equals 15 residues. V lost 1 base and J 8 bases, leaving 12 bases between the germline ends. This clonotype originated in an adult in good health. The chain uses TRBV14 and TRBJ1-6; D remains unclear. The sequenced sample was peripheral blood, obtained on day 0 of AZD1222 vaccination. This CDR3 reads CASSQGNIWDSPLHF. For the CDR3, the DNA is TGTGCCAGCAGCCAAGGCAACATTTGGGATTCACCCCTCCACTTT. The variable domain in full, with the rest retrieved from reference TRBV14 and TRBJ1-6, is EAGVTQFPSHSVIEKGQTVTLRCDPISGHDNLYWYRRVMGKEIKFLLHFVKESKQDESGMPNNRFLAERTGGTYSTLKVQPAELEDSGVYFCASSQGNIWDSPLHFGNGTRLTVT.